This T cell receptor (beta chain) is from a study of CD8 T cells in ankylosing spondylitis. Study-wide points: Disease-linked clones had a CD8+ phenotype and relatively low frequency in peripheral blood. Previous work reported some of these motif variants in the synovial fluid and blood of reactive arthritis.

J was trimmed by 5 bases and V by 0 bases; bases with no gene match: 4. The CDR3 sequence is 15 residues long. Note on this clonotype: The antigen is undetermined.

In TCRdb, the 5' RACE reads were re-called with MiXCR into one record per CDR3 protein. The table records about 130,000 distinct CDR3 sequences, approximately 14% of them present only once. The chain is built from TRBV12-3 or TRBV12-4 and TRBJ2-1; 7 bases agree with TRBD2. The source of this sequence is a female donor with ankylosing spondylitis or in good health (not recorded which). The sample comprised blood, either unsorted or a sorted T cell fraction (not recorded which). For the CDR3, the DNA is TGTGCCAGCAGTTTAGCGGGAGGGCAGGACAATGAGCAGTTCTTC. Residues: CASSLAGGQDNEQFF.